This T cell receptor (beta chain) originates from a study of blood T cell repertoires in COVID-19. About the research overall: Sources were T cells, B-cell-depleted T cells, or PBMCs; the material itself was cDNA or gDNA.

Germline values: CDR1 KGHSH, CDR2 LQKENI. V lost 5 bases to trimming and J lost 3 bases, with 9 bases between them. This CDR3 contains 13 residues. The data were produced by immunoSEQ multiplex PCR, yet TCRdb's version contains in-frame clones alone and is incomplete. The data contain about 220,000 clones, roughly four fifths of them singletons. The rearrangement joins TRBV18 to TRBJ2-3; no clear D. This sequence originates from a woman aged 55-70 years with acute or convalescent COVID-19. Sequencing input: peripheral blood. CDR3 in amino acids: CASSFELTDTQYF. CDR3 DNA sequence: TGTGCCAGCTCATTCGAGCTAACAGATACGCAGTATTTT.